Shown below are 16 T cell receptor beta chains from a single sample sequenced in a study of identifying expanded T cells in peripheral blood. The data were produced by immunoSEQ multiplex PCR, yet TCRdb's version contains in-frame clones alone and is incomplete. The sample has under 150,000 clones; 86% are singletons. What was sequenced was blood. These receptors were obtained from a person aged 18 to 75 in good health.

Only one count was recorded for this clone. The J gene is TRBJ2-5, the V gene TRBV6-6, with 7 bases fitting TRBD1. The germline CDR1 and CDR2 sequences are MNHNY and SVGAGI (reference sequence). The CDR3 is made up of 15 amino acids. J gave up 4 bases and V 6 bases, and 11 bases lay outside the gene matches. The CDR3 DNA follows: TGTGCCAGCAGCCATGGACAGGAAAGCTTAGAGACCCAGTACTTC. Translating it yields CASSHGQESLETQYF.

The V and J genes are TRBV5-5 and TRBJ1-2, with D hard to call. V was cut by 2 bases and J by 4 bases, with 12 bases left in between. The CDR3 covers 14 residues. The V gene's germline CDR1 is SGHKS and CDR2 YYEKEE (reference sequence). DNA for the CDR3: TGTGCCAGCAGCTTTGGTGCAGGCTTCTATGGCTACACCTTC. It is translated as CASSFGAGFYGYTF.

The sample holds a few counts of this clone. The genes are TRBV11-2 and TRBJ2-3, with 11 bases identical to TRBD2. V lost 4 bases and J lost 6; bases outside the gene matches: 18. The length of the CDR3 is 19 residues. From germline, CDR1 is SGHAT and CDR2 FQNNGV. CDR3: CASSSSASGGPSSHDTQYF. DNA for the CDR3: TGTGCCAGCAGCTCTAGCGCTAGCGGGGGGCCCTCGAGCCACGATACGCAGTATTTT.

The rearrangement links TRBV6-1 to TRBJ2-7, with 8 nucleotides matching TRBD2. Germline values: CDR1 MNHNS, CDR2 SASEGT. CDR3 length: 15 residues. Germline trimming cut 7 bases from V and 3 bases from J; bases unmatched to any gene: 11. CDR3 nucleotide sequence: TGTGCCAGCAAGGCCGCAGGTAGCGGGAACTACGAGCAGTACTTC. Translation gives CASKAAGSGNYEQYF.

V usage is TRBV29-1 and J usage is TRBJ2-1; D is unclear. CDR3 length equals 9 residues. Per germline, CDR1 SQVTM and CDR2 ANQGSEA. V lost 2 bases to trimming and J lost 8 bases, with 1 base between them. The CDR3 loop is CSVEYEQFF. CDR3 coding DNA: TGCAGCGTTGAATATGAGCAGTTCTTC.

V usage is TRBV4-3 and J usage is TRBJ1-2; D is unresolved. V shed 1 base and J shed 2 bases, with 8 bases lying between them. The CDR3 is made up of 14 amino acids. Germline V CDR1 and CDR2: LGHNA, YSLEER. CDR3 region: CASSQGDKNYGYTF. As DNA, the CDR3 is TGCGCCAGCAGCCAAGGTGACAAGAACTATGGCTACACCTTC.

The V call is TRBV25-1, the J call TRBJ1-4, with D unclear. CDR3 length: 14 amino acids. The V gene lost 2 bases and the J gene lost 0 bases, with 4 bases spanning the gap. Germline V gives CDR1 MGHDK, CDR2 SYGVNS. The CDR3 DNA reads TGTGCCAGCAGTGAAAGGGCAACTAATGAAAAACTGTTTTTT. It is translated as CASSERATNEKLFF. The full variable domain, its missing parts supplied by reference TRBV25-1 and TRBJ1-4, is EADIYQTPRYLVIGTGKKITLECSQTMGHDKMYWYQQDPGMELHLIHYSYGVNSTEKGDLSSESTVSRIRTEHFPLTLESARPSHTSQYLCASSERATNEKLFFGSGTQLSVL.

The V call is TRBV29-1, the J call TRBJ2-5; D unclear. V was cut by 3 bases and J by 1 base, with 6 bases left in between. CDR1 and CDR2 (germline): SQVTM, ANQGSEA. This CDR3 has 12 residues. The CDR3 sequence is CSVDIVQETQYF. DNA for the CDR3: TGCAGCGTTGATATAGTCCAAGAGACCCAGTACTTC.

This clone was detected only a few times. The rearrangement uses TRBV30 and TRBJ1-2; 7 positions match TRBD1. The V and J ends lost 3 bases and 4 bases, in that order; junction bases with no gene match: 8. The CDR3 is made up of 14 amino acids. In germline, CDR1 is GTSNPN, CDR2 SVGIG (reference sequence). The CDR3 coding sequence is TGTGCCTGGAGAAGGACAGGCGGCACCTATGGCTACACCTTC. Its protein is CAWRRTGGTYGYTF. Looking up the rest from reference TRBV30 and TRBJ1-2 gives the full variable domain: SQTIHQWPATLVQPVGSPLSLECTVEGTSNPNLYWYRQAAGRGLQLLFYSVGIGQISSEVPQNLSASRPQDRQFILSSKKLLLSDSGFYLCAWRRTGGTYGYTFGSGTRLTVV.

This chain connects TRBV10-3 to TRBJ2-1; D may be TRBD2 (6 bases). Germline CDR1 and CDR2: ENHRY and SYGVKD. The CDR3 runs 12 residues. V lost 10 bases, J lost 8 bases, and 15 bases lay in between. CDR3 nucleotides: TGTGCCACCGCGGGACTTTCGGATGAGCAGTTCTTC. Translating it yields CATAGLSDEQFF.

This chain joins TRBV9 and TRBJ2-7; D unresolved. The CDR3 contains 14 residues. Trimming stripped 0 bases from V and 0 bases from J, with 7 bases between. Germline CDR1 SGDLS, CDR2 YYNGEE. CDR3 bases: TGTGCCAGCAGCGTAGGATCAAGCTCCTACGAGCAGTACTTC. Amino acids: CASSVGSSSYEQYF.

This rearrangement joins TRBV21-1 to TRBJ2-1; the D segment call TRBD1 is taken from the table without a DNA check. TRBV21-1 corresponds to a pseudogene. This CDR3 is 16 amino acids long. The CDR3 region is CASSKSTGQEYDEQFF. The CDR3 DNA follows: TGTGCCAGCAGCAAATCTACAGGACAGGAATACGATGAGCAGTTCTTC.

The CDR3 here is CASSLAYGSGRAPYNEQFF. DNA for the CDR3: TGTGCCAGCAGCTTGGCCTATGGTAGCGGGAGGGCCCCCTACAATGAGCAGTTCTTC. The rearrangement uses TRBV5-4 and TRBJ2-1, with 11 bases identical to TRBD2. The CDR3 totals 19 residues. With V trimmed by 0 bases and J by 2 bases, 10 bases remained unmatched. Germline V gene lookup returns CDR1 SGHNT and CDR2 YYREEE (reference sequence).

The CDR3 DNA is TGTGCCAGCAGCTTGAGAGTGGGCCAGGGCTCCTACGAGCAGTACTTC. Amino acids: CASSLRVGQGSYEQYF. This sequence joins TRBV5-4 and TRBJ2-7; D is perhaps TRBD1 (5 bases). CDR1 is SGHNT, CDR2 YYREEE, per germline (reference sequence). Trimming cost V 1 base and J 0 bases, with 14 bases left between them. The CDR3 is made up of 16 amino acids.

This clone was found a few times. This chain links TRBV15 with TRBJ1-5; tentatively, D is TRBD1 (6 bases). Trimming stripped 1 base from V and 5 bases from J, with 18 bases between. The CDR3 covers 17 residues. In germline, CDR1 is LNHNV, CDR2 YYDKDF (reference sequence). Here the CDR3 DNA reads TGTGCCACCAGCAGAGTAGGGGGACCCTTGGCGGATCAGCCCCAGCATTTT. This sequence encodes CATSRVGGPLADQPQHF. Full variable domain (outside the CDR3, taken from reference TRBV15 and TRBJ1-5): DAMVIQNPRYQVTQFGKPVTLSCSQTLNHNVMYWYQQKSSQAPKLLFHYYDKDFNNEADTPDNFQSRRPNTSFCFLDIRSPGLGDTAMYLCATSRVGGPLADQPQHFGDGTRLSIL.

The chain links TRBV4-2 to TRBJ2-1; tentative D call: TRBD1 (6 bases). Trimming stripped 0 bases from V and 8 bases from J, with 14 bases between. Germline-derived CDR1 and CDR2 are LGHNA and YNFKEQ. This CDR3 comprises 15 residues. The chain's CDR3 is CASSQELGAEDEQFF. CDR3 coding DNA: TGTGCCAGCAGCCAAGAATTGGGGGCTGAGGATGAGCAGTTCTTC.